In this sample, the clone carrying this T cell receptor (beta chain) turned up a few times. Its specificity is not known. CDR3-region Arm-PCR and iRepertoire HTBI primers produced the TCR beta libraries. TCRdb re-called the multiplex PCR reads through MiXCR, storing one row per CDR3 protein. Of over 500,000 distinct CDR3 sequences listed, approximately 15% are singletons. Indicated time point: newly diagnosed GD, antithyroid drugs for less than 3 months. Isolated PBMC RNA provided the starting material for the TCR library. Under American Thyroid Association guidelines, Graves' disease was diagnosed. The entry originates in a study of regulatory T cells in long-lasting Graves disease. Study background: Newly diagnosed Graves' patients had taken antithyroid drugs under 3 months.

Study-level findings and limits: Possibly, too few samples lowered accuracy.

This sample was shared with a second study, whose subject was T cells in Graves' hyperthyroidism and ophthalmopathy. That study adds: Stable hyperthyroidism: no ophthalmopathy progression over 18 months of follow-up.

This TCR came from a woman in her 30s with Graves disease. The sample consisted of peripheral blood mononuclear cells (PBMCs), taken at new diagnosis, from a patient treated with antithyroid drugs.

The CDR3 spells CASSARRQGNFMNTEAFF. DNA of the CDR3: TGTGCCAGCAGTGCCCGGCGACAGGGGAATTTCATGAACACTGAAGCTTTCTTT. The V call is TRBV2, the J call TRBJ1-1, with 8 bases identical to TRBD1. CDR1 SNHLY and CDR2 FYNNEI come from the germline V gene. CDR3 length: 18 amino acids. V was pared by 4 bases and J by 0 bases, with 13 bases of the junction left unmatched.